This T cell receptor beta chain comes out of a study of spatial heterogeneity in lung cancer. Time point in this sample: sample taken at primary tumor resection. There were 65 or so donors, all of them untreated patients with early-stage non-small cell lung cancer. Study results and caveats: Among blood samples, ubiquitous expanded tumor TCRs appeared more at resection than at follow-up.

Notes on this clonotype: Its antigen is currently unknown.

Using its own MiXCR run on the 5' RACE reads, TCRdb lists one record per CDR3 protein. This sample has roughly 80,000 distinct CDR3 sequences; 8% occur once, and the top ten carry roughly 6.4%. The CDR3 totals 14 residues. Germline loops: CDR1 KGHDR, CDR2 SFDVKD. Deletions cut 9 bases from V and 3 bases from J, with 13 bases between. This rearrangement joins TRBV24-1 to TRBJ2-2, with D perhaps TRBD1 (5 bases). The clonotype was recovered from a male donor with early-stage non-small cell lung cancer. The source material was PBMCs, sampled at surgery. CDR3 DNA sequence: TGTGCCACCTCTCTAACAGGCGACACCGGGGAGCTGTTTTTT. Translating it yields CATSLTGDTGELFF.